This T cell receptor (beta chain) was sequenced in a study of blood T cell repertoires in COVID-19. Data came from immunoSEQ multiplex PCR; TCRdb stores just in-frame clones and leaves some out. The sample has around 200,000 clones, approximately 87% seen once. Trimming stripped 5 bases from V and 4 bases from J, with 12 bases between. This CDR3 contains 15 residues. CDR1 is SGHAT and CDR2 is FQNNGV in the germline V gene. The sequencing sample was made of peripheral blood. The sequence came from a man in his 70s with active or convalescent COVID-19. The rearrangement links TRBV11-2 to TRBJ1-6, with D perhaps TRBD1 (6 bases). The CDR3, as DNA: TGTGCCAGCAGCCCTCCCGGACAGTATAATTCACCCCTCCACTTT. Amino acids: CASSPPGQYNSPLHF. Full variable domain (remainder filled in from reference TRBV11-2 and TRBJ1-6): EAGVAQSPRYKIIEKRQSVAFWCNPISGHATLYWYQQILGQGPKLLIQFQNNGVVDDSQLPKDRFSAERLKGVDSTLKIQPAKLEDSAVYLCASSPPGQYNSPLHFGNGTRLTVT.